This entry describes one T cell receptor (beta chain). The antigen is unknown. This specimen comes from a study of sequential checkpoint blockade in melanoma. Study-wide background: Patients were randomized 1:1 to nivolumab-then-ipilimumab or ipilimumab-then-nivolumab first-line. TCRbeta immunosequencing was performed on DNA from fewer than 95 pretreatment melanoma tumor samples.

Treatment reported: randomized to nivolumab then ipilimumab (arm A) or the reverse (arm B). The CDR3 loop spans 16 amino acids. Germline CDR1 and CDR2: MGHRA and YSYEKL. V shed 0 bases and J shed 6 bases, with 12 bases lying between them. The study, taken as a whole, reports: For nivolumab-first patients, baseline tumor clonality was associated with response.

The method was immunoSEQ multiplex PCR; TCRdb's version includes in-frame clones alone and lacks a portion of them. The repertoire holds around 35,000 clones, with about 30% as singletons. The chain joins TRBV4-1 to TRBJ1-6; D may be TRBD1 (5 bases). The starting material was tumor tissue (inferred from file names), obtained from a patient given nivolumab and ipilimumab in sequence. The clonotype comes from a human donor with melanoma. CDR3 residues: CASSQDGGLGNSPLHF. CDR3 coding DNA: TGCGCCAGCAGCCAAGACGGGGGGTTGGGTAATTCACCCCTCCACTTT.